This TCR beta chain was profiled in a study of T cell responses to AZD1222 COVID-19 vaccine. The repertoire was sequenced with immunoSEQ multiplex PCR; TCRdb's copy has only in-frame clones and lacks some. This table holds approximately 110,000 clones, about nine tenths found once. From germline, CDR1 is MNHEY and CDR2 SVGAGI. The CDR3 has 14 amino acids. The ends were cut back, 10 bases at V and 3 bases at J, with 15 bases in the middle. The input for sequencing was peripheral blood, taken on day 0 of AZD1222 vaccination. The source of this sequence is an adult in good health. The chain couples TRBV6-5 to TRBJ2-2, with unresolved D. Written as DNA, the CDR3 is TGTGCCACCTTCCAAGGGCGCCACACCGGGGAGCTGTTTTTT. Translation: CATFQGRHTGELFF.